Listed below are T cell receptor beta chains from one sample, sequenced in a study of CD8 T cells in Susac syndrome. In TCRdb, the immunoSEQ multiplex PCR reads were re-called with MiXCR into one record per CDR3 protein. The table includes 40,000 to 55,000 distinct CDR3 sequences, around 93% detected once. Sample: CD8+ T cells from PBMCs. The origin of the receptors is a human donor in good health. The CDR3 runs from the conserved cysteine through the conserved F or W. The D gene is left open where the match is weak. Size values are once, few and many counts, or a class for expanded clones, and some rows have none.

d_gene	abundance	j_gene	v_gene	CDR3nt	CDR3aa
-	-	TRBJ1-3	TRBV25-1	TGTGCCAGCAGTGAACCCCGGGTTCAGGGAAACACCATATATTTT	CASSEPRVQGNTIYF
-	-	TRBJ2-1	TRBV12-3/TRBV12-4	TGTGCCAGCAGTTTCTCGAATTACAATGAGCAGTTCTTC	CASSFSNYNEQFF
TRBD2	-	TRBJ2-7	TRBV14	TGTGCCAGCAGCCACTGGACTAGCGGCCTCTACGAGCAGTACTTC	CASSHWTSGLYEQYF
TRBD2	-	TRBJ2-7	TRBV4-1	TGCGCCAGCAGCTCCTACGGAGCTAGCGGGGCCTACGAGCAGTACTTC	CASSSYGASGAYEQYF
-	-	TRBJ2-5	TRBV6-2/TRBV6-3	TGTGCCAGCAGTTACGGGCCTCAGTACTTC	CASSYGPQYF
TRBD2	-	TRBJ2-1	TRBV6-5	TGTGCCAGCAGTTACTCGCGGAGCGGGAGGAACAATGAGCAGTTCTTC	CASSYSRSGRNNEQFF
-	-	TRBJ2-7	TRBV12-3/TRBV12-4	TGTGCCAGCCAGCCAGGGCTTTCCTACGAGCAGTACTTC	CASQPGLSYEQYF
-	once	TRBJ2-1	TRBV7-9	TGTGCCAGCAGCCCCGACCCCGATGAGCAGTTCTTC	CASSPDPDEQFF
TRBD2	-	TRBJ2-7	TRBV3-1	TGTGCCAGCAGCCAAGGAACTAGCGGCGCCTACGAGCAGTACTTC	CASSQGTSGAYEQYF
-	-	TRBJ1-2	TRBV19	TGTGCCAGTAAAACCAGGGGCTCCTATGGCTACACCTTC	CASKTRGSYGYTF
-	-	TRBJ2-1	TRBV7-2	TGTGCCAGCAGCGCATGGACTGACTCATTAAATGAGCAGTTCTTC	CASSAWTDSLNEQFF
TRBD1	-	TRBJ1-4	TRBV10-3	TGTGCCATCAGTGAGTCCGGGACAGAGAATGAAAAACTGTTTTTT	CAISESGTENEKLFF
-	-	TRBJ1-1	TRBV6-2/TRBV6-3	TGTGCCAGCAGTACCTACAGGGACTTGAACACTGAAGCTTTCTTT	CASSTYRDLNTEAFF
-	-	TRBJ1-5	TRBV27	TGTGCCAGCAGTGGGGGCCCAGCACGGCAGCCCCAGCATTTT	CASSGGPARQPQHF
-	-	TRBJ2-1	TRBV2	TGTGCCAGCAGTGAGAGGGGTTGGGTTATCAACCACAATGAGCAGTTCTTC	CASSERGWVINHNEQFF
-	-	TRBJ2-1	TRBV6-1	TGTGCCAGCAGTGGAATTACCAATGAGCAGTTCTTC	CASSGITNEQFF
TRBD1	-	TRBJ2-7	TRBV7-2	TGTGCCAGCAGCTTTAATCCAGGGGGCTACGAGCAGTACTTC	CASSFNPGGYEQYF
-	-	TRBJ1-2	TRBV5-1	TGCGCCAGCAGCTTGTACTCGACTGGGGTTAACTATGGCTACACCTTC	CASSLYSTGVNYGYTF
-	-	TRBJ2-1	TRBV19	TGTGCCAGTAGTATAGTTCCAGGGGACTACAATGAGCAGTTCTTC	CASSIVPGDYNEQFF
-	-	TRBJ2-2	TRBV19	TGTGCCAGTAGTATGATAGGGGACACCGGGGAGCTGTTTTTT	CASSMIGDTGELFF
-	-	TRBJ2-7	TRBV5-1	TGCGCCAGCAGCTTGGAAGGGGATTACGAGCAGTACTTC	CASSLEGDYEQYF
TRBD1	-	TRBJ2-1	TRBV7-8	TGTGCCAGCAGCTTAGTCGGGACAGACACTGAGCAGTTCTTC	CASSLVGTDTEQFF